Following are 18 T cell receptor beta chains from one sample sequenced in a study of cytomegalovirus exposure and HLA in healthy donors. The PCR contained 60 Vbeta and 13 Jbeta primers. Here immunoSEQ multiplex PCR was the method, and the copy in TCRdb shows in-frame clones only, minus some. Counted here are roughly 86,000 clones, approximately 64% occurring once; the ten biggest clones make up roughly 21%. The sample consisted of PBMCs. The receptors come from a woman aged 45-60 years in good health and CMV-seropositive.

V gene TRBV7-9 combines with J gene TRBJ2-5, with 9 bases fitting TRBD2. CDR1 SEHNR and CDR2 FQNEAQ come from the germline V gene (reference sequence). Losses at the gene ends were 3 bases for V and 5 bases for J; bases not matched to a gene: 7. This CDR3 has 15 residues. This chain's CDR3 is CASSFRGLAGETQYF. In nucleotides, the CDR3 is TGTGCCAGCAGCTTCCGAGGCCTAGCGGGGGAGACCCAGTACTTC.

This chain connects TRBV5-4 to TRBJ1-1; no clear D. The V and J ends lost 0 bases and 0 bases respectively, with 12 bases between them. CDR3 length equals 16 residues. Germline values: CDR1 SGHNT, CDR2 YYREEE (reference sequence). CDR3 amino acids: CASSLGGGLMNTEAFF. CDR3 nucleotide sequence: TGTGCCAGCAGCTTGGGAGGAGGGCTAATGAACACTGAAGCTTTCTTT.

This clone was detected only a few times. The chain joins TRBV18 to TRBJ1-1; D is unclear. Germline V lookup: CDR1 KGHSH, CDR2 LQKENI. This CDR3 has 13 residues. V shed 4 bases and J shed 0 bases, with 6 bases lying between them. CDR3 nucleotides: TGTGCCAGCTCACGTGACATGAACACTGAAGCTTTCTTT. This codes for CASSRDMNTEAFF. Variable domain in full (rest from reference TRBV18 and TRBJ1-1): NAGVMQNPRHLVRRRGQEARLRCSPMKGHSHVYWYRQLPEEGLKFMVYLQKENIIDESGMPKERFSAEFPKEGPSILRIQQVVRGDSAAYFCASSRDMNTEAFFGQGTRLTVV.

This clone is a singleton in its sample. J is TRBJ1-2 and V is TRBV14; D is possibly TRBD1 (6 bases). V was trimmed by 2 bases and J by 6 bases, leaving 13 bases between them. This CDR3 contains 14 residues. The germline gives CDR1 SGHDN, CDR2 FVKESK. CDR3 residues: CASSQNAGDDGYTF. The CDR3 nucleotides read TGTGCCAGCAGCCAAAATGCAGGGGACGATGGCTACACCTTC.

The chain has TRBV5-1 and TRBJ2-1; the match to TRBD2 covers 10 bases. This CDR3 has 16 amino acids. Trimming at V came to 2 bases and at J to 5 bases, leaving 7 bases not matched to a gene. Germline V gene data show CDR1 as SGHRS and CDR2 as YFSETQ. CDR3 residues: CASSFLGAGGDNEQFF. DNA of the CDR3: TGCGCCAGCAGCTTCCTAGGAGCGGGGGGGGACAATGAGCAGTTCTTC. The variable domain in full, completed from reference TRBV5-1 and TRBJ2-1, reads KAGVTQTPRYLIKTRGQQVTLSCSPISGHRSVSWYQQTPGQGLQFLFEYFSETQRNKGNFPGRFSGRQFSNSRSEMNVSTLELGDSALYLCASSFLGAGGDNEQFFGPGTRLTVL.

The chain combines TRBV4-1 with TRBJ1-2; 8 bases agree with TRBD1. Germline V gives CDR1 MGHRA, CDR2 YSYEKL. This CDR3 contains 17 residues. With V trimmed by 3 bases and J by 3 bases, 12 bases remained unmatched. The CDR3 region is CASSHLVGQGDDYGYTF. CDR3 DNA: TGCGCCAGCAGCCATCTCGTCGGACAGGGTGACGACTATGGCTACACCTTC.

The chain uses TRBV11-2 and TRBJ2-3, with TRBD2 identical over 8 bases. V dropped 4 bases and J dropped 4; count of bases not matched to a gene: 10. The CDR3 has 16 amino acids. The germline V gene encodes CDR1 SGHAT and CDR2 FQNNGV. CDR3 amino acids: CASSSPEGLGADTQYF. For the CDR3, the DNA is TGTGCCAGCAGCTCACCGGAGGGACTAGGTGCAGATACGCAGTATTTT.

V usage is TRBV6-1 and J usage is TRBJ2-3; TRBD1 agrees at 8 bases. The CDR3 totals 15 residues. V dropped 9 bases and J dropped 3; count of bases not matched to a gene: 11. CDR1 MNHNS and CDR2 SASEGT come from the germline V gene. CDR3 bases: TGTGCCAGTATGTTGACAGGGGATCCAACAGATACGCAGTATTTT. Amino acids: CASMLTGDPTDTQYF.

The rearrangement joins TRBV7-3 to TRBJ2-6; TRBD2 is a possible D gene (5 bases). Germline loops: CDR1 SGHTA, CDR2 FQGTGA. The CDR3 consists of 15 residues. V lost 5 bases and J lost 0, with 8 bases in between. The chain's CDR3 is CASSPAGSGANVLTF. CDR3 DNA sequence: TGTGCCAGCAGCCCGGCGGGCTCTGGGGCCAACGTCCTGACTTTC.

V and J are TRBV7-3 and TRBJ2-7; 8 bases fit TRBD1. CDR1 is SGHTA, CDR2 FQGTGA, per germline. V shed 5 bases, J shed 0 bases, and the junction held 3 bases outside the gene matches. The CDR3 covers 14 residues. Here the CDR3 DNA reads TGTGCCAGCAGCCCAGGGACAGGCTCCTACGAGCAGTACTTC. This gives the protein CASSPGTGSYEQYF. Together with reference TRBV7-3 and TRBJ2-7, the CDR3 gives the full variable domain: GAGVSQTPSNKVTEKGKYVELRCDPISGHTALYWYRQSLGQGPEFLIYFQGTGAADDSGLPNDRFFAVRPEGSVSTLKIQRTERGDSAVYLCASSPGTGSYEQYFGPGTRLTVT.

The V gene is TRBV9, the J gene TRBJ2-3; the match to TRBD2 covers 9 bases. Trimming at V came to 0 bases and at J to 6 bases, leaving 8 bases not matched to a gene. The CDR3 runs to 16 residues. CDR1 is SGDLS, CDR2 YYNGEE, per germline. The CDR3 spells CASSVDGGGASDTQYF. CDR3 bases: TGTGCCAGCAGCGTAGACGGCGGGGGGGCCTCGGATACGCAGTATTTT. The variable domain in full, with the rest retrieved from reference TRBV9 and TRBJ2-3, is DSGVTQTPKHLITATGQRVTLRCSPRSGDLSVYWYQQSLDQGLQFLIQYYNGEERAKGNILERFSAQQFPDLHSELNLSSLELGDSALYFCASSVDGGGASDTQYFGPGTRLTVL.

V gene TRBV9 combines with J gene TRBJ1-1, with D perhaps matching TRBD1 (6 bases). The germline V gene encodes CDR1 SGDLS and CDR2 YYNGEE. There are 17 residues in the CDR3. V shed 4 bases and J shed 1 base, with 20 bases lying between them. This chain's CDR3 is CASSLEPPGQPNTEAFF. For the CDR3, the DNA is TGTGCCAGCAGCCTTGAACCCCCCGGACAGCCGAACACTGAAGCTTTCTTT.

The chain links TRBV28 to TRBJ1-6, with a weak D call TRBD1 (6 bases). The germline V and J ends were trimmed by 6 bases and 9 bases, with 15 bases remaining between them. The CDR3 spans 14 residues. Germline lookup yields CDR1 MDHEN and CDR2 SYDVKM. CDR3: CASRPGQIRSPLHF. DNA of the CDR3: TGTGCCAGCAGACCGGGACAAATCCGTTCACCCCTCCACTTT. The whole variable domain, remainder taken from reference TRBV28 and TRBJ1-6, is DVKVTQSSRYLVKRTGEKVFLECVQDMDHENMFWYRQDPGLGLRLIYFSYDVKMKEKGDIPEGYSVSREKKERFSLILESASTNQTSMYLCASRPGQIRSPLHFGNGTRLTVT.

This clone has just a few counts. V usage is TRBV6-5 and J usage is TRBJ2-1, with 9 bases matching TRBD2. Trimming took 7 bases from V and 15 from J; bases not matched to a gene: 16. This CDR3 is built from 14 residues. In germline, CDR1 is MNHEY, CDR2 SVGAGI. Here the CDR3 reads CASKEVAGDDSVFF. CDR3 bases: TGTGCCAGCAAGGAAGTAGCGGGGGACGATTCGGTGTTCTTC.

The chain is built from TRBV20-1 and TRBJ2-5; D is possibly TRBD1 (5 bases). Trimming took 2 bases from V and 13 from J, leaving 14 bases between them. Germline V gives CDR1 DFQATT, CDR2 SNEGSKA (reference sequence). The CDR3 consists of 11 residues. This CDR3 is CSARLDSIPYF. CDR3 nucleotide sequence: TGCAGTGCTAGACTTGACAGTATACCGTACTTC.

This chain connects TRBV15 to TRBJ2-7; D not resolved. V was pared by 4 bases and J by 0 bases, with 7 bases between. The germline gives CDR1 LNHNV, CDR2 YYDKDF (reference sequence). The CDR3 is made up of 13 amino acids. CDR3 amino acids: CATSKINSYEQYF. CDR3 in DNA: TGTGCCACCAGCAAAATAAACTCCTACGAGCAGTACTTC.

This clone was counted only a few times. This chain uses TRBV28 with TRBJ1-5; D is undetermined. CDR3 size: 11 residues. CDR1 and CDR2 (germline): MDHEN, SYDVKM. Trimming stripped 4 bases from V and 9 bases from J, with 7 bases between. The CDR3 sequence is CASSSRRPQHF. For the CDR3, the DNA is TGTGCCAGCAGTTCTAGGAGGCCCCAGCATTTT.

The rearrangement links TRBV7-6 to TRBJ2-5; weak D call: TRBD2 (5 bases). V lost 1 base to trimming and J lost 5 bases, with 11 bases between them. This CDR3 has 14 amino acids. Germline lookup yields CDR1 SGHVS and CDR2 FNYEAQ. This chain's CDR3 is CASSLDEGRETQYF. The CDR3 coding sequence is TGTGCCAGCAGCTTAGATGAGGGTAGGGAGACCCAGTACTTC.